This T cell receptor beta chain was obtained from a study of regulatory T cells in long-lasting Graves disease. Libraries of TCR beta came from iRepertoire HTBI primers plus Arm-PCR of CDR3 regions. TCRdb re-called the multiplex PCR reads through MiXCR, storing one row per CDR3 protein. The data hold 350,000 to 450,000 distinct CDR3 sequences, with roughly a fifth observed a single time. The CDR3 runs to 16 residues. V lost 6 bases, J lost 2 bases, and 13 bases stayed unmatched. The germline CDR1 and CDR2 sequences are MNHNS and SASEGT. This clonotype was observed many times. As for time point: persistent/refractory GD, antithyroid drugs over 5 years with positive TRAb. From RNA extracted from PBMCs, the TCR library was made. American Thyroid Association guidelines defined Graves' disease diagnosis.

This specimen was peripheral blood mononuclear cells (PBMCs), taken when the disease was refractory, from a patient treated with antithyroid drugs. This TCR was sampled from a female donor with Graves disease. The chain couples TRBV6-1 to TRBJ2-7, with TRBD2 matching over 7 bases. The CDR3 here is CASRPLLAGGTYEQYF. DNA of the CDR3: TGTGCCAGCAGGCCCCTCTTAGCGGGCGGGACCTACGAGCAGTACTTC.